Shown below are 20 T cell receptor beta chains from a single sample sequenced in a study of response to subunit inactivated influenza vaccine. TCRdb reprocessed the RT-PCR reads via MiXCR and lists one record per CDR3 protein. There are 500,000 to 600,000 distinct CDR3 sequences in the sample; approximately 13% occur only once, and about 12% lies in the top ten. Source: PBMCs from blood, taken roughly 45 days after vaccination. The source is a man aged 50 to 59 who received an inactivated influenza vaccine.

This clonotype showed up many times. V and J are TRBV4-1 and TRBJ2-2; D is ambiguous. Looked up from germline, CDR1 is MGHRA and CDR2 is YSYEKL. The CDR3 is 14 residues long. V was shortened by 0 bases and J by 7 bases, with 9 bases between the two germline ends. CDR3 region: CASSQEFVGGELFF. The CDR3, as DNA: TGCGCCAGCAGCCAAGAGTTCGTGGGCGGGGAGCTGTTTTTT.

This clonotype was detected only a few times. The rearrangement links TRBV12-3 or TRBV12-4 to TRBJ2-5; D unclear. The ends were cut back, 6 bases at V and 9 bases at J, with 11 bases in the middle. The length of the CDR3 is 11 residues. CDR3 nucleotides: TGTGCCAGCAGGGTCGGCGTTGCCCAGTACTTC. Its protein is CASRVGVAQYF.

The J gene is TRBJ2-7, the V gene TRBV20-1; TRBD1 aligns across 8 bases. CDR1 is DFQATT and CDR2 is SNEGSKA in the germline V gene (reference sequence). This CDR3 has 13 amino acids. Trimming cost V 6 bases and J 4 bases; bases outside gene matches: 8. CDR3 DNA sequence: TGCAGTGCCAGGACAGGGTACTCATACGAGCAGTACTTC. Amino acids: CSARTGYSYEQYF.

The chain links TRBV4-1 to TRBJ2-7, with D hard to call. V was shortened by 4 bases and J by 5 bases, with 12 bases between the two germline ends. This CDR3 comprises 13 residues. The germline V gene has CDR1 MGHRA and CDR2 YSYEKL. The CDR3 coding sequence is TGCGCCAGCAGCCCTAGAGACGGTAACGAGCAGTACTTC. Protein product: CASSPRDGNEQYF.

This clonotype has only a few counts. V is TRBV7-9 and J is TRBJ2-2; D remains unclear. CDR1 SEHNR and CDR2 FQNEAQ come from the germline V gene (reference sequence). The V end was cut by 2 bases, the J end by 4 bases, with 11 bases between. CDR3 length equals 15 residues. The chain's CDR3 is CASSLTPPGTGELFF. CDR3 bases: TGTGCCAGCAGCTTAACTCCCCCTGGCACCGGGGAGCTGTTTTTT.

This clonotype appeared a few times. CDR3 DNA: TGTGCCAGCACCTCGCTTAGAAAAGAGACCCAGTACTTC. Protein product: CASTSLRKETQYF. The V call is TRBV12-3 or TRBV12-4, the J call TRBJ2-5; D remains unclear. The CDR3 sequence is 13 residues long. Deletions cut 7 bases from V and 3 bases from J, with 12 bases between.

Comment on this clonotype: Given a much more abundant clone one base away, this may be a read error. V usage is TRBV20-1 and J usage is TRBJ2-1; maybe TRBD1 (5 bases). The CDR3 has 15 amino acids. Germline V gene lookup returns CDR1 DFQATT and CDR2 SNEGSKA (reference sequence). The DNA of the CDR3 is TGCAGTGGTAGAGGCCCGGAGAAGGGGCTTAATGAGCAGTTCTTC. It yields the protein CSGRGPEKGLNEQFF.

The V gene is TRBV6-1, the J gene TRBJ2-2; either TRBD1 or TRBD2 may fit D (5 bases each). The length of the CDR3 is 16 residues. The germline CDR1 and CDR2 sequences are MNHNS and SASEGT. Deletions cut 6 bases from V and 3 bases from J, with 17 bases between. CDR3 coding DNA: TGTGCCAGCAGCCCCGGGACCTATACGGACACCGGGGAGCTGTTTTTT. This encodes CASSPGTYTDTGELFF.

This clonotype turned up a few times. The chain recombines TRBV24-1 with TRBJ2-1, with 10 bases aligning to TRBD2. The CDR3 extends over 17 amino acids. V lost 2 bases and J lost 2; bases outside the gene matches: 5. The germline V gene encodes CDR1 KGHDR and CDR2 SFDVKD. The CDR3 DNA follows: TGTGCCACCAGTGATTCAGCGGGGGGGCCAACCTACAATGAGCAGTTCTTC. It encodes CATSDSAGGPTYNEQFF.

This sequence joins TRBV12-3 or TRBV12-4 and TRBJ2-3, with 8 bases identical to TRBD2. J gave up 0 bases and V 3 bases, and 5 bases lay outside the gene matches. The CDR3 is 16 residues long. CDR3 DNA: TGTGCCAGCAGTTTTGGAGCGGGAGTGAGCACAGATACGCAGTATTTT. Translation gives CASSFGAGVSTDTQYF.

This clonotype was recorded at least ten times. V usage is TRBV7-2 and J usage is TRBJ1-1, with TRBD1 matching over 7 bases. The germline CDR1 and CDR2 sequences are SGHTA and FQGNSA. With V trimmed by 0 bases and J by 1 base, 8 bases remained unmatched. CDR3 length equals 17 residues. The CDR3 nucleotides read TGTGCCAGCAGCTTAGCCGAAACCGACAGGGAGAACACTGAAGCTTTCTTT. This translates into CASSLAETDRENTEAFF.

This clonotype was seen repeatedly, ten times or more. The CDR3 DNA follows: TGTGCCAGCAGTTTCGAGGGGTCGGTGGGTACGCAGTATTTT. Its translation is CASSFEGSVGTQYF. The chain joins TRBV12-3 or TRBV12-4 to TRBJ2-3; perhaps D is TRBD1 or TRBD2 (5 bases each). CDR3 length: 14 residues. V lost 3 bases and J 8 bases, leaving 15 bases between the germline ends.

V and J are TRBV11-1 and TRBJ2-2; D is perhaps TRBD1 (7 bases). CDR1 is SGHAT, CDR2 FQDESV, per germline (reference sequence). Trimming cost V 2 bases and J 5 bases, with 15 bases left between them. The CDR3 runs 16 residues. In nucleotides, the CDR3 is TGTGCCAGCAGCTTAAGATACAGGGGAGGAACCGGGGAGCTGTTTTTT. Translation: CASSLRYRGGTGELFF.

This clonotype was seen many times. The rearrangement uses TRBV10-3 and TRBJ2-7; 8 bases map to TRBD2. Losses at the gene ends were 6 bases for V and 0 bases for J; bases not matched to a gene: 7. This CDR3 comprises 15 residues. Germline-derived CDR1 and CDR2 are ENHRY and SYGVKD. CDR3 nucleotides: TGTGCCATCAGGCCCACTAGCGGCCCCTCCTACGAGCAGTACTTC. This codes for CAIRPTSGPSYEQYF.

This clonotype was found many times. The chain couples TRBV10-3 to TRBJ2-5; TRBD2 agrees at 11 bases. Germline V gene sequence: CDR1 ENHRY, CDR2 SYGVKD. V trimming: 4 bases; J trimming: 5 bases; junction bases outside the gene matches: 6. CDR3 length equals 15 residues. CDR3 in DNA: TGTGCCATCAGTGCTTTAGCGGGGGGGCCCGAGACCCAGTACTTC. Protein sequence: CAISALAGGPETQYF.

This chain connects TRBV20-1 to TRBJ2-1; 7 nucleotides match TRBD2. CDR1 and CDR2 from the germline V gene are DFQATT and SNEGSKA (reference sequence). V shed 0 bases, J shed 1 base, and the junction held 6 bases outside the gene matches. This CDR3 comprises 16 residues. CDR3 coding DNA: TGCAGTGCTAGAGACCTAGGTAGCGGGTCCTACAATGAGCAGTTCTTC. It translates to CSARDLGSGSYNEQFF.

This chain joins TRBV10-2 and TRBJ1-1; 8 bases map to TRBD1. The V gene's germline CDR1 is WSHSY and CDR2 SAAADI. The CDR3 runs to 17 residues. V was clipped by 2 bases and J by 1 base; unmatched bases: 9. DNA for the CDR3: TGCGCCAGCAGTGAGGGCAGGGGGCGTTTGCGGAACACTGAAGCTTTCTTT. Amino acids: CASSEGRGRLRNTEAFF.

This clonotype was picked up one time. The V call is TRBV3-1, the J call TRBJ2-2; tentative D call: TRBD1 (5 bases). V was clipped by 7 bases and J by 3 bases, with 15 bases between them. The CDR3 loop spans 15 amino acids. Germline values: CDR1 LGHDT, CDR2 YNNKEL (reference sequence). The CDR3 DNA is TGTGCCAGCACAGTCGCGGACACCGACACCGGGGAGCTGTTTTTT. Its translation: CASTVADTDTGELFF.

The V and J genes are TRBV11-2 and TRBJ2-1, with 10 bases aligning to TRBD2. V dropped 3 bases and J dropped 2; count of bases not matched to a gene: 7. CDR3 size: 17 residues. Germline values: CDR1 SGHAT, CDR2 FQNNGV. CDR3 nucleotide sequence: TGTGCCAGCAGCTTCCCTCTAGCGGGGGCAACCTACAATGAGCAGTTCTTC. Protein sequence: CASSFPLAGATYNEQFF.

This clonotype has more than one count but fewer than ten. The chain is built from TRBV4-2 and TRBJ2-4; 11 nucleotides match TRBD2. Losses at the gene ends were 1 base for V and 6 bases for J; bases not matched to a gene: 8. The CDR3 sequence is 17 residues long. Germline CDR1 and CDR2: LGHNA and YNFKEQ. The CDR3 sequence is CASSQALAGEGGNIQYF. CDR3 DNA: TGTGCCAGCAGCCAAGCACTAGCGGGAGAGGGAGGAAACATTCAGTACTTC.